The clone carrying this T cell receptor (beta chain) was observed a handful of times. Its matching antigen is unknown. These data originate in a study of T cell responses to AZD1222 COVID-19 vaccine. Overall study results and limits: Among the donors, most were white British and more were female, and clonal diversity was possibly underestimated. CD4 TCRs linked to vaccination spanned spike, dominating at 160-218 and 743-854.

Sequencing used immunoSEQ multiplex PCR; TCRdb keeps in-frame clones, though not all of them. The table has about 50,000 clones, roughly three quarters seen once. The sample here was peripheral blood, taken 28 days after the second AZD1222 dose. The receptor was derived from an adult who received the AZD1222 COVID-19 vaccine.

Here the CDR3 reads CASSPTQVATYGYTF. CDR3 bases: TGTGCCAGCAGCCCTACTCAGGTGGCCACCTATGGCTACACCTTC. The chain recombines TRBV6-2 or TRBV6-3 with TRBJ1-2, with no clear D. The V and J ends lost 6 bases and 4 bases respectively, with 18 bases between them. The CDR3 sequence is 15 residues long. Germline V lookup: CDR1 MNHEY, CDR2 SVGEGT.